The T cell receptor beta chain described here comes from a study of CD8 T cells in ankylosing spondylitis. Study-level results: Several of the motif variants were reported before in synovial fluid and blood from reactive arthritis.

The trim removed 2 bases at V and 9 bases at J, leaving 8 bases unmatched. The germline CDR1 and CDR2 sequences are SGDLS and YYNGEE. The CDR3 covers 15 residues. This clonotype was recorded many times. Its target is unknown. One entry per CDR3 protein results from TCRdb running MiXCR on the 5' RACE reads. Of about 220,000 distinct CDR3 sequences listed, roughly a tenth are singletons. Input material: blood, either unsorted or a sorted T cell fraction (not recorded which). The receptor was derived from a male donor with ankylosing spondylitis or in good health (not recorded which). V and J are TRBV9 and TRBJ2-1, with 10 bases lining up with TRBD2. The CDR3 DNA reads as TGTGCCAGCAGCGTCCGAGCGGGGGGGCGAAGTGAGCAGTTCTTC. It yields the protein CASSVRAGGRSEQFF.